Listed here are 10 T cell receptor beta chains from one sample, sequenced in a study of cytomegalovirus exposure and HLA in healthy donors. 13 Jbeta primers and 60 Vbeta primers were used for the PCR. Assay used: immunoSEQ multiplex PCR; TCRdb lists only in-frame clones, some missing. The sample records approximately 110,000 clones, around 80% being singletons. Sequenced: PBMCs. The receptors were gathered from a woman aged 40 to 55 in good health and CMV-seronegative.

V is TRBV7-2 and J is TRBJ2-1; 12 bases fit TRBD1. Trimming removed 4 bases from V and 9 bases from J; junction bases left unmatched: 7. The germline CDR1 and CDR2 sequences are SGHTA and FQGNSA. CDR3 length equals 15 residues. CDR3 sequence: CASSWDRGLQGEQFF. CDR3 nucleotide sequence: TGTGCCAGCAGCTGGGACAGGGGGCTTCAAGGTGAGCAGTTCTTC.

The gene calls are TRBV9 and TRBJ1-6; 7 bases are shared with TRBD1. Trimming cost V 0 bases and J 2 bases; bases outside gene matches: 5. This CDR3 region has 17 residues. Germline V gene lookup returns CDR1 SGDLS and CDR2 YYNGEE. The CDR3 loop is CASSVADRLPYNSPLHF. In DNA form, the CDR3 reads TGTGCCAGCAGCGTAGCGGACAGGCTCCCCTATAATTCACCCCTCCACTTT.

The sample holds a few counts of this clone. V is TRBV5-1 and J is TRBJ2-5; 11 nucleotides align to TRBD1. The V segment lost 2 bases and the J segment 1 base; nucleotides outside the gene matches: 4. CDR1 and CDR2 (germline): SGHRS, YFSETQ. CDR3 size: 16 residues. CDR3 sequence (DNA): TGCGCCAGCAGCTTATCCGGGACAGGGGGCCAAGAGACCCAGTACTTC. Its protein is CASSLSGTGGQETQYF.

This clone has a single count. The CDR3 loop is CASSDGTPFNEQFF. DNA for the CDR3: TGTGCCAGCAGTGACGGGACTCCGTTCAATGAGCAGTTCTTC. The gene calls are TRBV6-5 and TRBJ2-1, with D perhaps matching TRBD2 (6 bases). This CDR3 contains 14 residues. Trimming pared 5 bases from V and 6 bases from J, leaving 14 bases between. Germline CDR1 is MNHEY and CDR2 is SVGAGI.

This chain connects TRBV19 to TRBJ2-7, with 9 bases lining up with TRBD1. The germline CDR1 and CDR2 sequences are LNHDA and SQIVND (reference sequence). The CDR3 is 13 amino acids. The V segment lost 5 bases and the J segment 4 bases; nucleotides outside the gene matches: 3. The CDR3 region is CASSRTGEYEQYF. CDR3 sequence (DNA): TGTGCCAGTAGTCGGACAGGGGAGTACGAGCAGTACTTC. Looking up the rest from reference TRBV19 and TRBJ2-7 gives the full variable domain: DGGITQSPKYLFRKEGQNVTLSCEQNLNHDAMYWYRQDPGQGLRLIYYSQIVNDFQKGDIAEGYSVSREKKESFPLTVTSAQKNPTAFYLCASSRTGEYEQYFGPGTRLTVT.

V is TRBV11-2 and J is TRBJ1-2, with D possibly TRBD1 on 5 matching bases. V was cut by 5 bases and J by 6 bases, with 10 bases left in between. Germline values: CDR1 SGHAT, CDR2 FQNNGV. CDR3 length: 12 residues. DNA of the CDR3: TGTGCCAGCAGCAGGGGCACGGATGGCTACACCTTC. It specifies CASSRGTDGYTF.

The rearrangement links TRBV18 to TRBJ1-5; D remains unclear. In germline, CDR1 is KGHSH, CDR2 LQKENI. CDR3 size: 16 residues. V was trimmed by 1 base and J by 0 bases, leaving 10 bases between them. CDR3 DNA: TGTGCCAGCTCACCACGGGCATTTCATAGCAATCAGCCCCAGCATTTT. Protein: CASSPRAFHSNQPQHF.

The V and J genes are TRBV7-2 and TRBJ2-3, with TRBD1 identical over 7 bases. V dropped 7 bases and J dropped 5; count of bases not matched to a gene: 12. The CDR3 is made up of 15 amino acids. Germline CDR1 is SGHTA and CDR2 is FQGNSA. CDR3 region: CASTIDRARGDTQYF. CDR3 nucleotide sequence: TGTGCCAGCACTATCGACAGGGCGAGGGGAGATACGCAGTATTTT.

The chain recombines TRBV7-2 with TRBJ2-1, with D possibly being TRBD1 (5 bases). V gave up 4 bases and J gave up 0 bases, with 10 bases separating them. The CDR3 length is 15 residues. Germline CDR1 is SGHTA and CDR2 is FQGNSA. CDR3 in amino acids: CASSSVGVSYNEQFF. The CDR3 bases are TGTGCCAGCAGCTCGGTAGGGGTCTCCTACAATGAGCAGTTCTTC.

DNA of the CDR3: TGTGCCAGCAGTACAGGGGATTCCCACAATGAGCAGTTCTTC. This translates into CASSTGDSHNEQFF. This chain uses TRBV28 with TRBJ2-1; 7 bases fit TRBD1. The V gene's germline CDR1 is MDHEN and CDR2 SYDVKM. With 5 bases clipped from V and 5 bases from J, the junction kept 6 bases outside the gene matches. The CDR3 runs to 14 residues.